These 19 T cell receptor beta chains came from one sample sequenced in a study of blood T cell repertoires in COVID-19 (dated by TCRdb to the early 2020s). The library came from the immunoSEQ multiplex PCR assay. TCRdb took over this immuneACCESS table, retaining in-frame rearrangements with V and J assigned. Such tables are incomplete; in checked studies, under half of the missing clones stem from an unresolved V gene, and the remainder is unexplained. The sample contains roughly 90,000 clones, about 85% of them found a single time. The ten largest account for 35% to 45% of the sample. The sequencing sample was made of peripheral blood. The receptors were sampled from a man older than 75 with acute or convalescent COVID-19.

The chain has TRBV5-1 and TRBJ2-1, with TRBD2 matching over 8 bases. CDR1 is SGHRS, CDR2 YFSETQ, per germline. The CDR3 sequence is 14 residues long. Trimming at V came to 2 bases and at J to 11 bases, leaving 9 bases not matched to a gene. The CDR3 DNA is TGCGCCAGCAGCTTCTTCGTAGCGGGATCACAGCAGTTCTTC. Translated, it gives CASSFFVAGSQQFF.

This clone was recorded a few times. The chain employs TRBV27 and TRBJ2-7, with D possibly being TRBD1 (6 bases). The CDR3 sequence is 15 residues long. Germline V gives CDR1 MNHEY, CDR2 SMNVEV (reference sequence). Trimming cost V 6 bases and J 4 bases, with 19 bases left between them. For the CDR3, the DNA is TGTGCCAGCAGCGTAACTCGGGACACGGGATACGAGCAGTACTTC. Encoded protein: CASSVTRDTGYEQYF.

The V and J genes are TRBV6-2 or TRBV6-3 and TRBJ2-3; 11 bases align to TRBD2. V lost 6 bases to trimming and J lost 0 bases; unmatched junction nucleotides: 2. The CDR3 covers 15 residues. Germline CDR1 reads MNHEY; CDR2 reads SVGEGT. The chain's CDR3 is CASSRLAGSTDTQYF. CDR3 nucleotide sequence: TGTGCCAGCAGCCGACTAGCGGGAAGCACAGATACGCAGTATTTT.

The chain employs TRBV4-1 and TRBJ2-3; TRBD2 is a possible D gene (6 bases). The CDR3 has 17 amino acids. The germline V and J ends were trimmed by 2 bases and 0 bases, with 15 bases remaining between them. Germline loops: CDR1 MGHRA, CDR2 YSYEKL. CDR3: CASSQSILATSTDTQYF. As DNA, the CDR3 is TGCGCCAGCAGCCAATCGATTCTAGCGACAAGCACAGATACGCAGTATTTT.

The CDR3: CASSSGRELQETQYF. CDR3 in DNA: TGCGCCAGCAGCTCGGGACGGGAGTTGCAAGAGACCCAGTACTTC. The chain is built from TRBV5-1 and TRBJ2-5, with TRBD2 as a possible D gene (6 bases). The germline CDR1 and CDR2 sequences are SGHRS and YFSETQ. V was shortened by 3 bases and J by 2 bases, with 14 bases between the two germline ends. The CDR3 contains 15 residues.

Only one count was recorded for this clone. J is TRBJ2-3 and V is TRBV28, with D possibly TRBD1 on 6 matching bases. CDR1 MDHEN and CDR2 SYDVKM come from the germline V gene. V lost 5 bases and J 2 bases, leaving 17 bases between the germline ends. This CDR3 has 16 amino acids. The chain's CDR3 is CASSPDERTATDTQYF. In DNA form, the CDR3 reads TGTGCCAGCAGTCCGGACGAAAGGACAGCCACAGATACGCAGTATTTT.

This rearrangement joins TRBV5-1 to TRBJ2-3; TRBD1 aligns across 8 bases. Trimming removed 4 bases from V and 1 base from J; junction bases left unmatched: 2. This CDR3 spans 14 amino acids. Looked up from germline, CDR1 is SGHRS and CDR2 is YFSETQ. CDR3 region: CASSKTGGTDTQYF. The CDR3 nucleotides are TGCGCCAGCAGCAAGACAGGGGGCACAGATACGCAGTATTTT.

The V and J genes are TRBV6-5 and TRBJ1-1; D unclear. V was clipped by 7 bases and J by 3 bases, with 6 bases between them. Germline lookup yields CDR1 MNHEY and CDR2 SVGAGI. This CDR3 has 11 residues. CDR3 amino acids: CASKRDTEAFF. In DNA, the CDR3 is TGTGCCAGCAAGAGGGACACTGAAGCTTTCTTT.

Only one count was recorded for this clone. The rearrangement uses TRBV5-4 and TRBJ1-4; maybe TRBD1 (5 bases). The CDR3 contains 17 residues. Germline CDR1 is SGHNT and CDR2 is YYREEE (reference sequence). Deletions cut 3 bases from V and 5 bases from J, with 20 bases between. In DNA, the CDR3 is TGTGCCAGCAGCTGGAGGGGTACAGGTTTTGGGAATGAAAAACTGTTTTTT. Protein: CASSWRGTGFGNEKLFF.

CDR3 protein: CASSVEEGRHGYTF. CDR3 DNA: TGTGCCAGCAGCGTAGAGGAGGGGAGGCATGGCTACACCTTC. The rearrangement joins TRBV9 to TRBJ1-2, with a tentative D call TRBD1 (5 bases). There are 14 residues in the CDR3. Per the germline V gene, CDR1 is SGDLS and CDR2 is YYNGEE. Between the trimmed V and J ends, which lost 0 bases and 6 bases, there was a span of 12 bases.

CDR3 DNA: TGTGCCTGGAGTGTAGCCCGGAGTCCGCAGATAGGTGGAAACACCATATATTTT. Its translation is CAWSVARSPQIGGNTIYF. The V call is TRBV30, the J call TRBJ1-3, with D unclear. The V gene's germline CDR1 is GTSNPN and CDR2 SVGIG (reference sequence). The CDR3 length is 18 residues. Trimming shortened V by 0 bases and J by 3 bases, and 21 bases separated the two germline ends.

V usage is TRBV27 and J usage is TRBJ1-4; D possibly corresponds to TRBD1 (5 bases). CDR3 size: 13 residues. The V and J ends lost 8 bases and 3 bases respectively, with 10 bases between them. Looked up from germline, CDR1 is MNHEY and CDR2 is SMNVEV (reference sequence). The CDR3 nucleotides read TGTGCCAGCCGCAGGGTTTCTAATGAAAAACTGTTTTTT. It encodes CASRRVSNEKLFF.

This rearrangement joins TRBV30 to TRBJ2-7; 11 bases map to TRBD1. V lost 4 bases to trimming and J lost 8 bases; unmatched junction nucleotides: 13. CDR1 and CDR2 (germline): GTSNPN, SVGIG (reference sequence). The CDR3 contains 15 residues. DNA of the CDR3: TGTGCCTGGATGTCGTCGGGAGGGACAGGGGGTAAGCAGTACTTC. This encodes CAWMSSGGTGGKQYF.

This chain uses TRBV29-1 with TRBJ2-5; the D is unclear. Trimming cost V 3 bases and J 2 bases, with 7 bases left between them. The length of the CDR3 is 12 residues. The germline gives CDR1 SQVTM, CDR2 ANQGSEA. The CDR3 nucleotides read TGCAGCGTTGATATCAGTCAAGAGACCCAGTACTTC. Translating gives CSVDISQETQYF.

There are a few counts of this clone. J is TRBJ2-7 and V is TRBV6-6; 10 nucleotides match TRBD1. Germline CDR1 reads MNHNY; CDR2 reads SVGAGI (reference sequence). J gave up 5 bases and V 6 bases, and 7 bases lay outside the gene matches. This CDR3 region has 14 residues. DNA for the CDR3: TGTGCCAGCAGGACCGGGACAGGGGACAACGAGCAGTACTTC. Encoded protein: CASRTGTGDNEQYF.

J is TRBJ2-3 and V is TRBV28; no firm D call. The CDR3 totals 12 residues. The germline CDR1 and CDR2 sequences are MDHEN and SYDVKM. Deletions cut 5 bases from V and 0 bases from J, with 3 bases between. The CDR3 sequence: CASSISTDTQYF. Here the CDR3 DNA reads TGTGCCAGCAGTATAAGCACAGATACGCAGTATTTT.

The chain has TRBV7-2 and TRBJ2-7; 8 nucleotides match TRBD1. The germline CDR1 and CDR2 sequences are SGHTA and FQGNSA. Trimming removed 5 bases from V and 5 bases from J; junction bases left unmatched: 5. This CDR3 is built from 13 residues. CDR3 sequence reads: CASSLRGPNEQYF. CDR3 nucleotides: TGTGCCAGCAGCCTCAGGGGGCCAAACGAGCAGTACTTC.

Concerning this clone itself: One end of the junction is discordant with germline, which a read error may explain. V is TRBV20-1 and J is TRBJ1-1; D might be TRBD1 (6 bases). The CDR3 extends over 11 amino acids. The germline V gene has CDR1 DFQATT and CDR2 SNEGSKA (reference sequence). The CDR3 nucleotides read TGTGGGGGCAGTCTTAACACTGAAGCTTTCTTT. This codes for CGGSLNTEAFF.

CDR3 DNA: TGTGCCAGCAGTCAGGGGGGACAGGGAAGTAGGAATTCACCCCTCCACTTT. Its protein product is CASSQGGQGSRNSPLHF. The chain employs TRBV6-6 and TRBJ1-6; 9 nucleotides align to TRBD1. J was trimmed by 7 bases and V by 5 bases; bases with no gene match: 12. CDR3 length: 17 residues. The germline V gene encodes CDR1 MNHNY and CDR2 SVGAGI (reference sequence).